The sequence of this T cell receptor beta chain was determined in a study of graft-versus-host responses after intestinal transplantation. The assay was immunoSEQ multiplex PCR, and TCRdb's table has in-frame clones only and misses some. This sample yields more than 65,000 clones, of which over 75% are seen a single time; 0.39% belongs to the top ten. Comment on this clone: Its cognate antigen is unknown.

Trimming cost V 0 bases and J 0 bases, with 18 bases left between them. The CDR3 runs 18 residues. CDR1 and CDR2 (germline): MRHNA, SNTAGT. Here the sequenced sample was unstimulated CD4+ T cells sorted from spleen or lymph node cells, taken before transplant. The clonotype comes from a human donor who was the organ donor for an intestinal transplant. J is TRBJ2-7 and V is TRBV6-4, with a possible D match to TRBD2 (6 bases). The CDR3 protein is CASSDSRCRGVSSYEQYV. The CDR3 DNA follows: TGTGCCAGCAGTGACTCTCGCTGTCGCGGGGTAAGCTCCTACGAGCAGTACGTC.